This TCR beta chain was captured in a study of PD-1 blockade in mismatch repair-deficient tumors. Study context: All were previously treated, progressing patients with 12 mismatch repair-deficient cancer types. Study-wide findings and caveats: Rapid post-treatment expansion, then contraction, generally preceding radiologic response, marked tumor-resident clones.

Germline-derived CDR1 and CDR2 are SGHRS and YFSETQ. V gave up 6 bases and J gave up 0 bases, with 17 bases separating them. This CDR3 contains 16 residues. TCR sequencing covered a few patients who responded to pembrolizumab. A word on this clone: Its antigen is unidentified.

The method was immunoSEQ multiplex PCR; TCRdb's version includes in-frame clones alone and lacks a portion of them. The sample carries under 95,000 clones, about four fifths recorded once. This TCR was recovered from an adult with mismatch repair-deficient cancer. Sequencing was performed on peripheral blood, taken 44 weeks after starting pembrolizumab. The rearrangement uses TRBV5-1 and TRBJ2-3, with a weak D call TRBD2 (6 bases). This CDR3 reads CASTQVVAASTDTQYF. For the CDR3, the DNA is TGCGCCAGCACCCAAGTGGTAGCGGCTAGCACAGATACGCAGTATTTT.